This TCR beta chain emerged from a study of shared clonotypes between healthy human individuals. Study findings and constraints: Across a handful of donors, naive CD4 shared roughly 5%, naive CD8 around 3.5%, memory CD4 2.3%, memory CD8 about 0.4%. On the whole, naive subsets had larger estimated richness than memory subsets had.

Profiled with immunoSEQ multiplex PCR; TCRdb holds only in-frame clones, not every one. The sample lists a few million clones; approximately 94% were seen once. V was trimmed by 6 bases and J by 10 bases, leaving 10 bases between them. Germline CDR1 MNHEY, CDR2 SVGAGI. CDR3 length: 11 residues. On this clone itself: Its antigen is still unknown. The sample has other DNA sequences that encode this CDR3 too.

This sequence originates from a man younger than 30 in good health. The chain has TRBV6-5 and TRBJ2-1, with D possibly TRBD2 on 5 matching bases. Sample: naive CD4+ T cells sorted from blood. Indicated subset: CD45RA+ positively selected. In nucleotides, the CDR3 is TGTGCCAGCAGCTCCACGGGGGAGCAGTTCTTC. Translating it yields CASSSTGEQFF.